The 22 T cell receptor beta chains below come from one sample, sequenced in a study of shared clonotypes between healthy human individuals. Assay: immunoSEQ multiplex PCR; the TCRdb copy retains only in-frame clones and omits some. Of some 92,000 clones detected, roughly 50% appear once; the ten largest clones hold about 14%. Input material: PBMCs. The receptors were sampled from a woman aged 35 to 49 in good health. Some clones in this sample may be carry-over from other donors' samples.

This clone was observed many times. Relative to the germline gene, one junction end is altered; a read error may explain this. The V call is TRBV30, the J call TRBJ2-1; D gene ambiguous. The CDR3 sequence is 12 residues long. The germline gives CDR1 GTSNPN, CDR2 SVGIG (reference sequence). The CDR3: CAWSGPPGEQLF. CDR3 bases: TGTGCCTGGAGTGGACCCCCGGGTGAGCAGCTCTTC.

About this clone: Other DNA sequences from this sample encode an identical CDR3 as well. The chain links TRBV7-9 to TRBJ2-1; D not resolved. The CDR3 is 16 amino acids. The germline CDR1 and CDR2 sequences are SEHNR and FQNEAQ (reference sequence). The V end lost 5 bases, the J end lost 5 bases, and 19 bases lay between the germline ends. CDR3 sequence: CASSAFIAGPHNEQFF. DNA of the CDR3: TGTGCCAGCAGCGCATTTATTGCAGGCCCTCACAATGAGCAGTTCTTC.

This chain joins TRBV30 and TRBJ2-5; no firm D call. Trimming removed 5 bases from V and 6 bases from J, with 10 bases in between. Germline loops: CDR1 GTSNPN, CDR2 SVGIG (reference sequence). The CDR3 length is 11 residues. CDR3 in amino acids: CAWVRAKTQYF. CDR3 nucleotide sequence: TGTGCCTGGGTTAGGGCCAAGACCCAGTACTTC.

This clone occurred many times. The chain is built from TRBV30 and TRBJ2-7, with 11 bases aligning to TRBD1. This CDR3 has 14 amino acids. In germline, CDR1 is GTSNPN, CDR2 SVGIG (reference sequence). With 4 bases clipped from V and 5 bases from J, the junction kept 7 bases outside the gene matches. The CDR3 region is CAWNTGTGGDEQYF. For the CDR3, the DNA is TGTGCCTGGAATACCGGGACAGGGGGTGACGAGCAGTACTTC. The entire variable domain, with the rest obtained from reference TRBV30 and TRBJ2-7, is as follows: SQTIHQWPATLVQPVGSPLSLECTVEGTSNPNLYWYRQAAGRGLQLLFYSVGIGQISSEVPQNLSASRPQDRQFILSSKKLLLSDSGFYLCAWNTGTGGDEQYFGPGTRLTVT.

The gene calls are TRBV5-1 and TRBJ1-2; no clear D gene. Trimming removed 0 bases from V and 0 bases from J, with 12 bases in between. Germline CDR1 is SGHRS and CDR2 is YFSETQ. This CDR3 has 16 residues. In DNA, the CDR3 is TGCGCCAGCAGCTTGGCTCCGCGAGTACCTAACTATGGCTACACCTTC. Its protein is CASSLAPRVPNYGYTF.

This clone is labeled as medium-sized. The genes are TRBV6-4 and TRBJ1-1, with 8 bases matching TRBD1. Per germline, CDR1 MRHNA and CDR2 SNTAGT. The trim removed 3 bases at V and 1 base at J, leaving 1 base unmatched. The CDR3 length is 14 residues. The CDR3 reads CASSEGQENTEAFF. CDR3 nucleotides: TGTGCCAGCAGTGAGGGACAGGAGAACACTGAAGCTTTCTTT.

This rearrangement joins TRBV18 to TRBJ1-1; TRBD1 agrees at 7 bases. This CDR3 is 17 amino acids long. The J segment lost 1 base and the V segment lost 3 bases, leaving 11 bases of the junction unmatched. Germline V gene data show CDR1 as KGHSH and CDR2 as LQKENI. Here the CDR3 reads CASSPAFEGQQNTEAFF. The CDR3 bases are TGTGCCAGCTCACCCGCTTTCGAGGGACAGCAGAACACTGAAGCTTTCTTT.

A word on this clone: It differs at one base from a far larger clone, so likely a read error. This rearrangement joins TRBV29-1 to TRBJ2-1, with TRBD2 matching over 8 bases. With V trimmed by 0 bases and J by 9 bases, 13 bases remained unmatched. The CDR3 loop spans 16 amino acids. The germline V gene encodes CDR1 SQVTM and CDR2 ANQGSEA. CDR3 sequence: CSVEDFTSGGNSEQFF. The CDR3 DNA is TGCAGCGTTGAAGATTTTACCTCGGGGGGGAACAGTGAGCAGTTCTTC.

This clone was counted ten times or more. The chain uses TRBV30 and TRBJ1-1; no firm D call. There are 14 residues in the CDR3. Trimming shortened V by 5 bases and J by 1 base, and 14 bases separated the two germline ends. The germline gives CDR1 GTSNPN, CDR2 SVGIG (reference sequence). This CDR3 is CAWRAGERNTEAFF. The CDR3 nucleotides read TGTGCCTGGCGGGCCGGGGAGAGGAACACTGAAGCTTTCTTT.

The chain links TRBV29-1 to TRBJ1-4, with D maybe TRBD1 (5 bases). Germline V CDR1 and CDR2: SQVTM, ANQGSEA. This CDR3 contains 15 residues. V was trimmed by 0 bases and J by 7 bases, leaving 15 bases between them. CDR3 DNA sequence: TGCAGCGTTGAAGATCGGGGTCGGGGACCTGAAAAACTGTTTTTT. Its protein product is CSVEDRGRGPEKLFF.

Details on this clone: A far larger clone is just one base off, so this is likely a read error. V usage is TRBV5-6 and J usage is TRBJ2-5, with D unresolved. Germline assignment: CDR1 SGHDT and CDR2 YYEEEE. CDR3 size: 13 residues. CDR3 in amino acids: CASSLGHQGTQYF. The CDR3 region has the DNA TGTGCCAGCAGCTTGGGACACCAAGGGACCCAGTACTTC.

V gene TRBV5-1 combines with J gene TRBJ2-7; TRBD2 aligns across 8 bases. J was trimmed by 4 bases and V by 6 bases; bases with no gene match: 9. This CDR3 comprises 14 residues. CDR1 is SGHRS and CDR2 is YFSETQ in the germline V gene. The CDR3 loop reads CASNVQAGVYEQYF. The CDR3 DNA follows: TGCGCCAGCAACGTCCAAGCGGGAGTATACGAGCAGTACTTC.

J is TRBJ2-3 and V is TRBV20-1; no firm D call. Germline V CDR1 and CDR2: DFQATT, SNEGSKA (reference sequence). Trimming took 2 bases from V and 5 from J, leaving 5 bases between them. The CDR3 totals 11 residues. The DNA for the CDR3 is TGCAGTGCTAGATCGGGAGATACGCAGTATTTT. It codes for CSARSGDTQYF.

The rearrangement uses TRBV11-1 and TRBJ2-1, with TRBD2 matching over 10 bases. The germline V gene has CDR1 SGHAT and CDR2 FQDESV (reference sequence). V was clipped by 4 bases and J by 12 bases; unmatched bases: 9. This CDR3 has 14 residues. CDR3 sequence (DNA): TGTGCCAGCAGCTCCTGGCTAGCGGGAGCGGTGCAGTTCTTC. Translated: CASSSWLAGAVQFF.

V usage is TRBV5-1 and J usage is TRBJ2-2; 10 bases are a match to TRBD2. The germline V gene encodes CDR1 SGHRS and CDR2 YFSETQ. The V gene end was trimmed by 0 bases and the J gene end by 6 bases; junction bases not matched to a gene: 5. The CDR3 contains 16 residues. This chain's CDR3 is CASSLAPSGSPGELFF. Written as DNA, the CDR3 is TGCGCCAGCAGCTTGGCCCCTAGCGGGAGTCCCGGGGAGCTGTTTTTT.

This clone was seen repeatedly, ten times or more. The chain carries TRBV6-1 and TRBJ1-5; D gene ambiguous. From germline, CDR1 is MNHNS and CDR2 SASEGT. V was shortened by 4 bases and J by 7 bases, with 14 bases between the two germline ends. The CDR3 is made up of 14 amino acids. CDR3 amino acids: CASSVGEPEQPQHF. The CDR3, as DNA: TGTGCCAGCAGTGTGGGAGAACCAGAACAGCCCCAGCATTTT.

A remark on this clone: This may arise from a read error, as a much more abundant clone is one base away. This chain uses TRBV9 with TRBJ2-5, with TRBD1 as a possible D gene (5 bases). This CDR3 spans 16 amino acids. Per germline, CDR1 SGDLS and CDR2 YYNGEE. V gave up 6 bases and J gave up 1 base, with 19 bases separating them. CDR3 nucleotide sequence: TGTGCCAGCAACCGTGGGGCCCTTTCAGGCCAAGAGACCCAGTACTTC. This codes for CASNRGALSGQETQYF.

Worth noting for this clone: A read error is likely here: a far larger clone is one base away. The sample has other DNA sequences that encode this CDR3 too. In DNA, the CDR3 is TGTGCCATCAGTGCATCGGGGTTGGAGACCCAGTACTTC. Its protein is CAISASGLETQYF. The chain couples TRBV10-3 to TRBJ2-5; maybe TRBD2 (5 bases). The CDR3 runs to 13 residues. V was shortened by 4 bases and J by 5 bases, with 11 bases between the two germline ends. Germline V gene lookup returns CDR1 ENHRY and CDR2 SYGVKD.

In its sample, this clone was seen many times. Other DNA sequences of this sample code for an identical CDR3. The rearrangement joins TRBV5-1 to TRBJ2-1; tentative D call: TRBD2 (5 bases). Germline V gene sequence: CDR1 SGHRS, CDR2 YFSETQ. Trimming took off 0 bases at V and 0 bases at J, with 7 bases between the two ends. CDR3 size: 15 residues. The CDR3: CASSLGGSSYNEQFF. The DNA for the CDR3 is TGCGCCAGCAGCTTGGGAGGGAGCTCCTACAATGAGCAGTTCTTC.

Remarks on this clone: The same CDR3 is also encoded by other DNA sequences in this sample. The chain carries TRBV30 and TRBJ1-2; D gene unclear. The CDR3 is made up of 14 amino acids. The germline gives CDR1 GTSNPN, CDR2 SVGIG (reference sequence). V was trimmed by 1 base and J by 3 bases, leaving 12 bases between them. The CDR3 DNA follows: TGTGCCTGGAGTGCGGGGAAACCTGACTATGGCTACACCTTC. Amino acid sequence: CAWSAGKPDYGYTF.

This sequence joins TRBV11-2 and TRBJ2-5; TRBD2 agrees at 8 bases. With the DNA end fitting TRBJ2-7 better, the J assignment may be wrong. CDR3 length equals 15 residues. The germline CDR1 and CDR2 sequences are SGHAT and FQNNGV. The CDR3 here is CASSLTSGSGYEQYF. The CDR3 region has the DNA TGTGCCAGCAGCCTCACTAGCGGCTCAGGCTACGAGCAGTACTTC.

This clone has at least ten counts. The rearrangement joins TRBV27 to TRBJ2-1; 10 bases align to TRBD2. CDR1 MNHEY and CDR2 SMNVEV come from the germline V gene (reference sequence). With V trimmed by 4 bases and J by 7 bases, 7 bases remained unmatched. This CDR3 spans 15 amino acids. DNA for the CDR3: TGTGCCAGCAGTTATCTAGCGGGAGTATGGAATGAGCAGTTCTTC. Translating gives CASSYLAGVWNEQFF.